The clone carrying this T cell receptor beta chain was counted a single time. Antigen specificity is unknown. The data stem from a study of shared clonotypes between healthy human individuals. Study-wide results and limits: Shared clonotypes: about 5.3% naive CD4, around 3.5% naive CD8, over 2% memory CD4, 0.4% to 0.45% memory CD8. Non-shared clonotypes showed lower generation probabilities than clonotypes common to all four donors.

All donors qualified as healthy HIV-negative adults and had experienced no recent acute infections or vaccinations. Germline trimming cut 6 bases from V and 4 bases from J; bases unmatched to any gene: 8. The CDR3 has 15 amino acids. Germline assignment: CDR1 MGHRA and CDR2 YSYEKL. Original handling: Owing to the provision of junction-only sequences devoid of quality scores by immunoSEQ, filtering differed. Some clones are missing from TCRdb's copy, which holds only in-frame ones; the method was immunoSEQ multiplex PCR. V, J and clone size reflect that table, while D and trimming were determined from the DNA. The sample consists of roughly 2.2 million clones, 90% to 95% of them appearing once.

The TCR originated in a man aged 18-30 years in good health. Some clones in this sample may be carry-over from other donors' samples. The chain employs TRBV4-1 and TRBJ2-3; 9 bases are shared with TRBD2. Sequenced material: naive CD4+ T cells from PBMCs. Subset indicated: CD45RA+ positively selected. The CDR3 sequence is CASRGREGGADTQYF. CDR3 coding DNA: TGCGCCAGCAGAGGGCGGGAGGGGGGGGCAGATACGCAGTATTTT.